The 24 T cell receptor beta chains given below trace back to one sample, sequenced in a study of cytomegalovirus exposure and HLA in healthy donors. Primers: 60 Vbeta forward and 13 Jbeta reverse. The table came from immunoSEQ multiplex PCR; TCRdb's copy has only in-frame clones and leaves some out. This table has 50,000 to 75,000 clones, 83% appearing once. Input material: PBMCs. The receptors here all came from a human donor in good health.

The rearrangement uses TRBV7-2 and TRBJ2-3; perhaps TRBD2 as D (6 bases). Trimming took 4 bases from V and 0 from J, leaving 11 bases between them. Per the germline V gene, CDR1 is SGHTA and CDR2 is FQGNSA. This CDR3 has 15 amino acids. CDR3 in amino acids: CASSSGLFSTDTQYF. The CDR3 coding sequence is TGTGCCAGCAGCTCAGGACTATTTAGCACAGATACGCAGTATTTT.

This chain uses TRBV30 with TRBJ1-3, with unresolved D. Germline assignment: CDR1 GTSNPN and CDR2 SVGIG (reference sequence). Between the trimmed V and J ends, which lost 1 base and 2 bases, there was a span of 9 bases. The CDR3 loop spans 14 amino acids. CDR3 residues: CAWSGREAGNTIYF. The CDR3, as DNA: TGTGCCTGGAGTGGCCGGGAGGCTGGAAACACCATATATTTT. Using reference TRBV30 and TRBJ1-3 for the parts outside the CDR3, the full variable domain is SQTIHQWPATLVQPVGSPLSLECTVEGTSNPNLYWYRQAAGRGLQLLFYSVGIGQISSEVPQNLSASRPQDRQFILSSKKLLLSDSGFYLCAWSGREAGNTIYFGEGSWLTVV.

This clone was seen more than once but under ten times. The CDR3 sequence is CASSNPTGGHNEAFF. CDR3 sequence (DNA): TGCGCCAGCAGCAACCCGACAGGGGGCCATAATGAAGCTTTCTTT. The rearrangement uses TRBV5-1 and TRBJ1-1, with 10 bases matching TRBD1. Germline V gene sequence: CDR1 SGHRS, CDR2 YFSETQ. The CDR3 spans 15 residues. V trimming: 4 bases; J trimming: 7 bases; junction bases outside the gene matches: 10.

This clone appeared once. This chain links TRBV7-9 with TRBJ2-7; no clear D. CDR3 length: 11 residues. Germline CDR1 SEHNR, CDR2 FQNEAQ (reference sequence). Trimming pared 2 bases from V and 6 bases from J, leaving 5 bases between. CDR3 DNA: TGTGCCAGCAGCTTACGAGGCGAGCAGTACTTC. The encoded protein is CASSLRGEQYF.

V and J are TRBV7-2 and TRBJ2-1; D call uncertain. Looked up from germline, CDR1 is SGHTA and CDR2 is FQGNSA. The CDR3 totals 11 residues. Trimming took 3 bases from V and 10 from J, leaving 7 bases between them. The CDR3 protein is CASSLVLEQFF. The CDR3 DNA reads TGTGCCAGCAGCTTGGTCCTAGAGCAGTTCTTC. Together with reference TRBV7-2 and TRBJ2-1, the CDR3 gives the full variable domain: GAGVSQSPSNKVTEKGKDVELRCDPISGHTALYWYRQSLGQGLEFLIYFQGNSAPDKSGLPSDRFSAERTGGSVSTLTIQRTQQEDSAVYLCASSLVLEQFFGPGTRLTVL.

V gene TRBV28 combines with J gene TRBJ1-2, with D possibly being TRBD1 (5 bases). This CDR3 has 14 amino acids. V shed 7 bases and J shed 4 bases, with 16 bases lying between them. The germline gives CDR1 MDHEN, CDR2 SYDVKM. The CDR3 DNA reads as TGTGCCAGCATCCAACCCCCAGGGCTCTATGGCTACACCTTC. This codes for CASIQPPGLYGYTF.

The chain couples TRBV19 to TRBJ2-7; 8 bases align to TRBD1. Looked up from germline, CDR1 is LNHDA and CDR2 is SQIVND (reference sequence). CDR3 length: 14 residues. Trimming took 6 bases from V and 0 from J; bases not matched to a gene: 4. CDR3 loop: CASRMGQASYEQYF. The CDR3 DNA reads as TGTGCCAGTAGAATGGGACAGGCCTCCTACGAGCAGTACTTC.

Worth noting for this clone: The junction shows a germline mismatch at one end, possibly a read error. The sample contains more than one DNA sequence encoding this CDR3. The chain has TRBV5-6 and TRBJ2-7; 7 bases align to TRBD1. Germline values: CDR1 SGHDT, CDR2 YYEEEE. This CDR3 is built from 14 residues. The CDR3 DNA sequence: TGCGCCAGCAGCTCCGAGACAGGGCCCTACGAGCAGTACTTC. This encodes CASSSETGPYEQYF.

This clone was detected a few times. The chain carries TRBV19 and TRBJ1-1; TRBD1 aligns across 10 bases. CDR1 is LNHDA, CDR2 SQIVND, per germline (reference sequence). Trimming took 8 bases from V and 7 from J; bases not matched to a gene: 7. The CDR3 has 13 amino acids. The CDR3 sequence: CASEEGDRGEAFF. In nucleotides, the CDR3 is TGTGCCAGTGAGGAGGGGGACAGGGGTGAAGCTTTCTTT. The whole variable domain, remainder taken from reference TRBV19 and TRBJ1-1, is DGGITQSPKYLFRKEGQNVTLSCEQNLNHDAMYWYRQDPGQGLRLIYYSQIVNDFQKGDIAEGYSVSREKKESFPLTVTSAQKNPTAFYLCASEEGDRGEAFFGQGTRLTVV.

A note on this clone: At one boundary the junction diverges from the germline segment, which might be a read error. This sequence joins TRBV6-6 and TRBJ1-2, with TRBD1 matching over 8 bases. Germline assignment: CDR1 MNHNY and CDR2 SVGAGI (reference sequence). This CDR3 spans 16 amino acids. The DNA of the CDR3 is TGTGCCAGCAGTCACTCCTCAGGGGGCACGGGTGATGGCTACACCTTC. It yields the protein CASSHSSGGTGDGYTF.

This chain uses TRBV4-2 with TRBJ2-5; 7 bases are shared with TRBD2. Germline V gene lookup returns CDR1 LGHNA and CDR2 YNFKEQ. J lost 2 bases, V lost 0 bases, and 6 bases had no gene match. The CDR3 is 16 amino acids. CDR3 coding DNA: TGTGCCAGCAGCCAAGAACCCGGGCGGGGGCAAGAGACCCAGTACTTC. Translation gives CASSQEPGRGQETQYF.

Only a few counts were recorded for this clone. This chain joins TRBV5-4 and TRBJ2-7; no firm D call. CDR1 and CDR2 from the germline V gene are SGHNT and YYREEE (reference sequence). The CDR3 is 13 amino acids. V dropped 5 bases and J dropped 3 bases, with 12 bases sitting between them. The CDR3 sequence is CASRERGNYEQYF. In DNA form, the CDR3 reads TGTGCCAGCAGAGAGAGAGGCAACTACGAGCAGTACTTC.

The CDR3 nucleotides are TGTGCCAGCAGCCAAGATCGAAGGGTCAGCGGGGTAGAGACCCAGTACTTC. Protein: CASSQDRRVSGVETQYF. The chain carries TRBV4-2 and TRBJ2-5; 7 bases match TRBD2. Losses at the gene ends were 0 bases for V and 4 bases for J; bases not matched to a gene: 11. The CDR3 extends over 17 amino acids. The V gene's germline CDR1 is LGHNA and CDR2 YNFKEQ.

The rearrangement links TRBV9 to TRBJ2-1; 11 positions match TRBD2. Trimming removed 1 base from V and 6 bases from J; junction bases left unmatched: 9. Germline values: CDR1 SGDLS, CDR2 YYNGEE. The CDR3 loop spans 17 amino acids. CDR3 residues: CASSVTSGSSAANEQFF. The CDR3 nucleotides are TGTGCCAGCAGCGTAACTAGCGGGAGTTCCGCCGCCAATGAGCAGTTCTTC. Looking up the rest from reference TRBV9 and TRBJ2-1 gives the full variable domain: DSGVTQTPKHLITATGQRVTLRCSPRSGDLSVYWYQQSLDQGLQFLIQYYNGEERAKGNILERFSAQQFPDLHSELNLSSLELGDSALYFCASSVTSGSSAANEQFFGPGTRLTVL.

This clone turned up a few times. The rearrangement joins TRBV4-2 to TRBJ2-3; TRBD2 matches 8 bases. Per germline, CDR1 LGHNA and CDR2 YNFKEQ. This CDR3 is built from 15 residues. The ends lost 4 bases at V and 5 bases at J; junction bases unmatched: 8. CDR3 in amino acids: CASSPRLATEDTQYF. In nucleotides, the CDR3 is TGTGCCAGCAGCCCCCGACTAGCGACGGAAGATACGCAGTATTTT.

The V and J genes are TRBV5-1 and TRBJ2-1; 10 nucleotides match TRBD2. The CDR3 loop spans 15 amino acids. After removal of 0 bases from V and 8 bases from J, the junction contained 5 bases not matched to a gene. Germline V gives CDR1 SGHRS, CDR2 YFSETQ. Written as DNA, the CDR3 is TGCGCCAGCAGCTTGGTAGCGGGAGGCGCGTATGAGCAGTTCTTC. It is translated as CASSLVAGGAYEQFF.

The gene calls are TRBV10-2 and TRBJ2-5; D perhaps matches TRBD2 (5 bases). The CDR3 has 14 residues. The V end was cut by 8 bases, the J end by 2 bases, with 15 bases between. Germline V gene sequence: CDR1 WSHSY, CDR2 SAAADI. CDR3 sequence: CASATVDYQETQYF. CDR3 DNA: TGCGCCAGCGCGACTGTTGACTATCAAGAGACCCAGTACTTC.

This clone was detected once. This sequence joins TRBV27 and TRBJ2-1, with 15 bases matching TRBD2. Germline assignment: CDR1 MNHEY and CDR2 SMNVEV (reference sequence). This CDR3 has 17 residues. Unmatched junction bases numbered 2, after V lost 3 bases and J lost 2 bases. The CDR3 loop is CASSFRTSGRAYNEQFF. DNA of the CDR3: TGTGCCAGCAGTTTTAGGACTAGCGGGAGGGCCTACAATGAGCAGTTCTTC.

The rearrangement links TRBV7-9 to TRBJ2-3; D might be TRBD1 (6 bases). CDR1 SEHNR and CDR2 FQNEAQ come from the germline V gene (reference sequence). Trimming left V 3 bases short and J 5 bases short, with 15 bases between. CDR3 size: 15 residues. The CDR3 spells CASSFRSGGLDTQYF. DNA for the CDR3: TGTGCCAGCAGCTTTAGAAGTGGGGGCCTAGATACGCAGTATTTT.

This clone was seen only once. The CDR3 DNA reads as TGTGCCAGCAGTGCGGGGACAGACCTAAATCAGCCCCAGCATTTT. It encodes CASSAGTDLNQPQHF. The rearrangement joins TRBV6-1 to TRBJ1-5; 7 bases match TRBD1. The germline CDR1 and CDR2 sequences are MNHNS and SASEGT. Losses at the gene ends were 4 bases for V and 4 bases for J; bases not matched to a gene: 7. The CDR3 covers 15 residues.

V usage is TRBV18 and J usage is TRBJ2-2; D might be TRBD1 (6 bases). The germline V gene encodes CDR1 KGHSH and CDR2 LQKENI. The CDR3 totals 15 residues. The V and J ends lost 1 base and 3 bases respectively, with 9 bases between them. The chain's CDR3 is CASSPRQGHTGELFF. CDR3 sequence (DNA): TGTGCCAGCTCACCACGTCAGGGGCACACCGGGGAGCTGTTTTTT.

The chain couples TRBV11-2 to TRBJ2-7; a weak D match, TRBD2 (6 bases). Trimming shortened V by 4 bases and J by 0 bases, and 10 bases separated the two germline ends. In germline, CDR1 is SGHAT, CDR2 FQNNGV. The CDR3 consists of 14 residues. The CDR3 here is CASSSRGSSYEQYF. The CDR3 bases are TGTGCCAGCAGCTCCCGGGGGAGCTCCTACGAGCAGTACTTC.

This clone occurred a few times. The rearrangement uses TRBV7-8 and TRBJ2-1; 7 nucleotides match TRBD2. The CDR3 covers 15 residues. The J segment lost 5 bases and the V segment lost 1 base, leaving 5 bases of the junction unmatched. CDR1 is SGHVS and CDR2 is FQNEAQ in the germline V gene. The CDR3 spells CASSLDGGTHNEQFF. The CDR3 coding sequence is TGTGCCAGCAGCTTAGACGGGGGGACCCACAATGAGCAGTTCTTC.

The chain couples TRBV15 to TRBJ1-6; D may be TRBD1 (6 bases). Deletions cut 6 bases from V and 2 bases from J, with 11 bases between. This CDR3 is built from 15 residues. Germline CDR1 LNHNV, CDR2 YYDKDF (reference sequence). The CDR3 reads CATRRRDTYNSPLHF. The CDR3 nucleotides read TGTGCCACCAGGAGACGGGACACCTATAATTCACCCCTCCACTTT. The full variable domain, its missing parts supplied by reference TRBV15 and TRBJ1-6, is DAMVIQNPRYQVTQFGKPVTLSCSQTLNHNVMYWYQQKSSQAPKLLFHYYDKDFNNEADTPDNFQSRRPNTSFCFLDIRSPGLGDTAMYLCATRRRDTYNSPLHFGNGTRLTVT.